This TCR beta chain was captured in a study of shared clonotypes between healthy human individuals. The genomic DNA of each subset was split evenly across several immunoSEQ plates. Profiled with immunoSEQ multiplex PCR; TCRdb holds only in-frame clones, not every one. The sample holds around 1.5 million clones; approximately 98% are singletons and the top ten take roughly 0.45%. Details on this clone: The antigen remains undetermined.

Points from the study as a whole: Genetic and exposure-history diversity was limited by the small donor number.

This CDR3 spans 14 amino acids. V lost 4 bases and J 0 bases, leaving 9 bases between the germline ends. Germline values: CDR1 SEHNR, CDR2 FQNEAQ (reference sequence). Source material: naive CD4+ T cells sorted from blood. Described subset: CD45RA+ positively selected. The chain is built from TRBV7-9 and TRBJ1-2; D is undetermined. This sequence originates from a young man in good health. The CDR3 coding sequence is TGTGCCAGCAGCTCCGGGCCAGCTAACTATGGCTACACCTTC. Protein product: CASSSGPANYGYTF.